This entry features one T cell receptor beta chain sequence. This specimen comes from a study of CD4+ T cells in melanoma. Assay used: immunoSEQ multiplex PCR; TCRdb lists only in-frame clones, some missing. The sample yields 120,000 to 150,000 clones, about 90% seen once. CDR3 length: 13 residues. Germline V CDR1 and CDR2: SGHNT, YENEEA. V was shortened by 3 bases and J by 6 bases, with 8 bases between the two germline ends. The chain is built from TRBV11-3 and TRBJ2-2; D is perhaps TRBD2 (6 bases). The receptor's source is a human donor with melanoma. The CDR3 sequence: CASSLEGSGELFF. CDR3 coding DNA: TGTGCCAGCAGCTTGGAGGGCTCCGGGGAGCTGTTTTTT.